Each of the 30 T cell receptor beta chains below was sequenced from the same sample in a study of T cells in Graves' hyperthyroidism and ophthalmopathy. TCR beta CDR3 regions were amplified from RNA. A set of HTBI primers served as the primers for a first-round RT-PCR of the TCR CDR3. TCRdb called the multiplex PCR reads again in MiXCR, with one record for every CDR3 protein. In the table there are 550,000 to 800,000 distinct CDR3 sequences, roughly 17% of which are singletons. The sample taken for sequencing was blood. All receptors come from a man in his fifties with Graves' hyperthyroidism.

Details on this clonotype: Since no conserved phenylalanine or tryptophan closes the CDR3, a read error is the likely cause. The rearrangement joins TRBV7-8 to TRBJ1-1; D unresolved. Germline V CDR1 and CDR2: SGHVS, FQNEAQ. This CDR3 is built from 14 residues. Trimming pared 5 bases from V and 0 bases from J, leaving 10 bases between. The CDR3 nucleotides read TGTGCCAGCAGCCAGAGGCGGATGAACACTGAAGCTTTCGTT. Translated: CASSQRRMNTEAFV.

This clonotype was counted only a few times. This chain links TRBV28 with TRBJ2-1; the match to TRBD2 covers 9 bases. Germline CDR1 MDHEN, CDR2 SYDVKM. The CDR3 is made up of 14 amino acids. J was trimmed by 7 bases and V by 5 bases; bases with no gene match: 6. The CDR3 sequence: CASSRSGSGNEQFF. The CDR3 DNA follows: TGTGCCAGCAGTCGTAGCGGGAGCGGAAATGAGCAGTTCTTC.

This clonotype turned up a few times. The chain is built from TRBV2 and TRBJ2-1; 8 bases fit TRBD1. Germline V gene sequence: CDR1 SNHLY, CDR2 FYNNEI. J was trimmed by 7 bases and V by 11 bases; bases with no gene match: 7. The CDR3 has 12 amino acids. As DNA, the CDR3 is TGTGCCGGGGCGGGACAGGTAAATGAGCAGTTCTTC. Encoded protein: CAGAGQVNEQFF.

This clonotype turned up a few times. V and J are TRBV28 and TRBJ2-2; D remains ambiguous. Per germline, CDR1 MDHEN and CDR2 SYDVKM. V lost 2 bases and J lost 5, with 12 bases in between. The CDR3 extends over 15 amino acids. The CDR3 DNA reads TGTGCCAGCAGTTTAGTGCTACTCAGGACCGGGGAGCTGTTTTTT. The encoded protein is CASSLVLLRTGELFF.

CDR3 loop: CASSLSAGGADTQYF. In DNA form, the CDR3 reads TGCGCCAGCAGCTTGTCCGCGGGAGGTGCAGATACGCAGTATTTT. J is TRBJ2-3 and V is TRBV5-1; 8 bases fit TRBD2. The CDR3 runs 15 residues. V was pared by 1 base and J by 4 bases, with 5 bases of the junction left unmatched. The germline gives CDR1 SGHRS, CDR2 YFSETQ.

The sample holds a few counts of this clonotype. The rearrangement links TRBV29-1 to TRBJ1-2; a weak D match, TRBD1 (5 bases). CDR3 size: 14 residues. Germline lookup yields CDR1 SQVTM and CDR2 ANQGSEA. V was cut by 0 bases and J by 6 bases, with 14 bases left in between. The CDR3 sequence is CSVEEVVFRDGYTF. For the CDR3, the DNA is TGCAGCGTTGAAGAAGTCGTTTTCAGGGATGGCTACACCTTC.

This clonotype has at least ten counts. The rearrangement links TRBV6-1 to TRBJ2-2, with TRBD1 matching over 7 bases. The CDR3 is 15 amino acids. V trimming: 7 bases; J trimming: 0 bases; junction bases outside the gene matches: 5. The V gene's germline CDR1 is MNHNS and CDR2 SASEGT. CDR3 in DNA: TGTGCCAGCACCGAAGGGACAGCGAACACCGGGGAGCTGTTTTTT. This gives the protein CASTEGTANTGELFF.

J is TRBJ2-1 and V is TRBV5-5; 10 bases are shared with TRBD2. The CDR3 extends over 15 amino acids. After removal of 6 bases from V and 2 bases from J, the junction contained 5 bases not matched to a gene. The germline CDR1 and CDR2 sequences are SGHKS and YYEKEE (reference sequence). Here the CDR3 reads CASTRAGGPYNEQFF. The CDR3 nucleotides are TGTGCCAGCACCAGAGCGGGAGGGCCCTACAATGAGCAGTTCTTC.

The chain carries TRBV7-8 and TRBJ2-3; 8 positions agree with TRBD1. The CDR3 has 16 residues. Looked up from germline, CDR1 is SGHVS and CDR2 is FQNEAQ. Trimming at V came to 5 bases and at J to 1 base, leaving 8 bases not matched to a gene. This chain's CDR3 is CASSQRTGRRTDTQYF. CDR3 nucleotide sequence: TGTGCCAGCAGCCAAAGGACAGGGCGTCGCACAGATACGCAGTATTTT.

This clonotype was detected ten times or more. The chain employs TRBV12-5 and TRBJ2-1, with D tentatively TRBD2 (5 bases). This CDR3 contains 15 residues. Germline values: CDR1 LGHNT, CDR2 FRNRAP. V gave up 9 bases and J gave up 5 bases, with 20 bases separating them. The DNA for the CDR3 is TGTGCTAGACTTGTCCGGACTCAATCCCACAATGAGCAGTTCTTC. Translation gives CARLVRTQSHNEQFF.

The table lists this clonotype with many counts. The gene calls are TRBV12-3 or TRBV12-4 and TRBJ2-7; D may be TRBD1 or TRBD2 (6 bases each). V gave up 4 bases and J gave up 2 bases, with 12 bases separating them. The CDR3 length is 14 residues. Here the CDR3 reads CASSSGGTTYEQYF. CDR3 bases: TGTGCCAGCAGTTCTGGCGGGACAACCTACGAGCAGTACTTC.

This clonotype appeared many times. The V and J genes are TRBV28 and TRBJ2-7, with 9 bases identical to TRBD1. The V and J ends lost 6 bases and 2 bases, in that order; junction bases with no gene match: 8. This CDR3 has 15 residues. Germline loops: CDR1 MDHEN, CDR2 SYDVKM. The chain's CDR3 is CASRNIRQGAYEQYF. CDR3 coding DNA: TGTGCCAGCAGGAACATACGACAGGGGGCCTACGAGCAGTACTTC.

This clonotype was seen many times. A junction boundary mismatches the germline segment, possibly from a read error. This chain joins TRBV7-2 and TRBJ2-1; D perhaps matches TRBD2 (5 bases). CDR1 and CDR2 (germline): SGHTA, FQGNSA. This CDR3 has 16 residues. As DNA, the CDR3 is TGTGCCAGCAGCTTACGGCTAGCCCTATCCTTCAATGAGCAGTTCTTC. This codes for CASSLRLALSFNEQFF.

This clonotype was detected many times. This chain links TRBV7-2 with TRBJ2-3; no definite D call. This CDR3 has 13 residues. V lost 5 bases, J lost 4 bases, and 10 bases lay in between. The germline V gene has CDR1 SGHTA and CDR2 FQGNSA. The CDR3 nucleotides read TGTGCCAGCAGCCCCAGGCCGCCAGATACGCAGTATTTT. Amino acid sequence: CASSPRPPDTQYF.

The genes are TRBV29-1 and TRBJ2-2; 7 bases align to TRBD1. After removal of 7 bases from V and 5 bases from J, the junction contained 4 bases not matched to a gene. Looked up from germline, CDR1 is SQVTM and CDR2 is ANQGSEA. This CDR3 has 12 residues. CDR3 region: CSARQGTGELFF. The CDR3 nucleotides are TGCAGCGCCCGACAGGGTACCGGGGAGCTGTTTTTT.

V usage is TRBV19 and J usage is TRBJ1-4; tentatively, D is TRBD1 (5 bases). CDR3 length: 12 residues. Germline V gene lookup returns CDR1 LNHDA and CDR2 SQIVND (reference sequence). Trimming cost V 6 bases and J 6 bases, with 8 bases left between them. This chain's CDR3 is CASRTADEKLFF. Written as DNA, the CDR3 is TGTGCCAGTAGGACAGCCGATGAAAAACTGTTTTTT.

The rearrangement links TRBV18 to TRBJ2-1, with D unclear. The CDR3 covers 15 residues. CDR1 and CDR2 from the germline V gene are KGHSH and LQKENI. The V and J ends lost 3 bases and 1 base respectively, with 10 bases between them. This CDR3 reads CASSPIEVSYNEQFF. CDR3 bases: TGTGCCAGCTCACCTATAGAGGTTTCCTACAATGAGCAGTTCTTC.

At least ten counts were recorded for this clonotype. The rearrangement uses TRBV28 and TRBJ2-3, with TRBD1 matching over 9 bases. The germline gives CDR1 MDHEN, CDR2 SYDVKM. This CDR3 region has 14 residues. The trim removed 5 bases at V and 4 bases at J, leaving 4 bases unmatched. As DNA, the CDR3 is TGTGCCAGCAGTCACGGACAGGGGCCAGATACGCAGTATTTT. Residues: CASSHGQGPDTQYF.

This clonotype was seen only a few times. The rearrangement uses TRBV4-1 and TRBJ2-1; 9 bases fit TRBD2. Per the germline V gene, CDR1 is MGHRA and CDR2 is YSYEKL. The CDR3 is made up of 17 amino acids. Germline trimming cut 0 bases from V and 7 bases from J; bases unmatched to any gene: 10. The CDR3 DNA reads as TGCGCCAGCAGCCAAGACCCTCGGATAGCGGGAGTAAATGAGCAGTTCTTC. Translating gives CASSQDPRIAGVNEQFF.

This clonotype was detected many times. V is TRBV28 and J is TRBJ2-7; the match to TRBD1 covers 8 bases. The CDR3 is 17 amino acids. With V trimmed by 1 base and J by 1 base, 9 bases remained unmatched. CDR1 and CDR2 from the germline V gene are MDHEN and SYDVKM. CDR3 nucleotide sequence: TGTGCCAGCAGTTTATCCCCCGGGACAGGTGGTTCCTACGAGCAGTACTTC. Translated: CASSLSPGTGGSYEQYF.

This clonotype was seen only a few times. V gene TRBV14 combines with J gene TRBJ2-4; TRBD1 is a possible D gene (6 bases). This CDR3 spans 17 amino acids. Trimming cost V 1 base and J 2 bases, with 15 bases left between them. The V gene's germline CDR1 is SGHDN and CDR2 FVKESK. Written as DNA, the CDR3 is TGTGCCAGCAGCCAAGGAACAGGGATCGCACCCAAAAACATTCAGTACTTC. It encodes CASSQGTGIAPKNIQYF.

In this sample, this clonotype turned up once. The chain uses TRBV7-6 and TRBJ2-1, with unresolved D. Trimming took off 4 bases at V and 3 bases at J, with 7 bases between the two ends. The germline V gene has CDR1 SGHVS and CDR2 FNYEAQ. This CDR3 comprises 13 residues. The CDR3 DNA reads as TGTGCCAGCAGCTCCTCCGTCTACAATGAGCAGTTCTTC. It yields the protein CASSSSVYNEQFF.

In this sample, this clonotype turned up a few times. This rearrangement joins TRBV28 to TRBJ2-1, with 12 bases that match TRBD2. The CDR3 runs 15 residues. J lost 6 bases, V lost 4 bases, and 4 bases had no gene match. The germline V gene encodes CDR1 MDHEN and CDR2 SYDVKM. The CDR3 is CASSSPLAGGNEQFF. CDR3 sequence (DNA): TGTGCCAGCAGTTCCCCACTAGCGGGAGGCAATGAGCAGTTCTTC. Using reference TRBV28 and TRBJ2-1 for the parts outside the CDR3, the full variable domain is DVKVTQSSRYLVKRTGEKVFLECVQDMDHENMFWYRQDPGLGLRLIYFSYDVKMKEKGDIPEGYSVSREKKERFSLILESASTNQTSMYLCASSSPLAGGNEQFFGPGTRLTVL.

This clonotype occurred a few times. The chain employs TRBV6-1 and TRBJ2-1; 7 positions match TRBD2. After removal of 6 bases from V and 2 bases from J, the junction contained 7 bases not matched to a gene. There are 15 residues in the CDR3. Germline CDR1 is MNHNS and CDR2 is SASEGT. The CDR3 bases are TGTGCCAGCAGGCCCGCTAGCGGAGCCTACAATGAGCAGTTCTTC. It translates to CASRPASGAYNEQFF.

This rearrangement joins TRBV6-5 to TRBJ1-5, with D possibly matching TRBD1 (5 bases). The germline V and J ends were trimmed by 4 bases and 8 bases, with 15 bases remaining between them. The CDR3 totals 14 residues. The germline V gene has CDR1 MNHEY and CDR2 SVGAGI. CDR3 residues: CASSSARALEPQHF. The CDR3 DNA follows: TGTGCCAGCAGTTCGGCCAGGGCTTTGGAGCCCCAGCATTTT.

This clonotype was seen many times. V gene TRBV11-1 combines with J gene TRBJ2-5; 8 bases are shared with TRBD1. The CDR3 runs 15 residues. V was pared by 5 bases and J by 2 bases, with 7 bases of the junction left unmatched. Looked up from germline, CDR1 is SGHAT and CDR2 is FQDESV (reference sequence). The chain's CDR3 is CASSPRQGPQETQYF. The CDR3 nucleotides are TGTGCCAGCAGCCCCAGACAGGGGCCTCAAGAGACCCAGTACTTC.

This clonotype was seen at least ten times. V usage is TRBV10-3 and J usage is TRBJ1-5, with 7 bases lining up with TRBD1. This CDR3 has 13 amino acids. Germline CDR1 ENHRY, CDR2 SYGVKD. Trimming cost V 5 bases and J 5 bases; bases outside gene matches: 3. The CDR3 loop is CAISTGVDQPQHF. The CDR3, as DNA: TGTGCCATCAGTACAGGGGTAGATCAGCCCCAGCATTTT.

V is TRBV29-1 and J is TRBJ1-2; D ambiguous. CDR1 and CDR2 from the germline V gene are SQVTM and ANQGSEA. The CDR3 runs 12 residues. The V end lost 6 bases, the J end lost 4 bases, and 12 bases lay between the germline ends. The DNA for the CDR3 is TGCAGCGTGGAATATGATAGCTATGGCTACACCTTC. It yields the protein CSVEYDSYGYTF.

This clonotype was seen a handful of times. The V and J genes are TRBV6-2 or TRBV6-3 and TRBJ2-1; D unclear. V gave up 2 bases and J gave up 0 bases, with 8 bases separating them. CDR1 is MNHEY, CDR2 SVGEGT, per germline. The CDR3 has 15 amino acids. CDR3 in DNA: TGTGCCAGCAGTTACCGGATGAGCTCCTACAATGAGCAGTTCTTC. It translates to CASSYRMSSYNEQFF.

This clonotype was seen a handful of times. The chain employs TRBV9 and TRBJ1-1; TRBD1 is a possible D gene (5 bases). Germline V lookup: CDR1 SGDLS, CDR2 YYNGEE. V lost 3 bases to trimming and J lost 6 bases, with 15 bases between them. This CDR3 is built from 14 residues. DNA of the CDR3: TGTGCCAGCAGCGGGCTGGGGGACGGCGCTGAAGCTTTCTTT. It specifies CASSGLGDGAEAFF. Full variable domain (outside the CDR3, taken from reference TRBV9 and TRBJ1-1): DSGVTQTPKHLITATGQRVTLRCSPRSGDLSVYWYQQSLDQGLQFLIQYYNGEERAKGNILERFSAQQFPDLHSELNLSSLELGDSALYFCASSGLGDGAEAFFGQGTRLTVV.